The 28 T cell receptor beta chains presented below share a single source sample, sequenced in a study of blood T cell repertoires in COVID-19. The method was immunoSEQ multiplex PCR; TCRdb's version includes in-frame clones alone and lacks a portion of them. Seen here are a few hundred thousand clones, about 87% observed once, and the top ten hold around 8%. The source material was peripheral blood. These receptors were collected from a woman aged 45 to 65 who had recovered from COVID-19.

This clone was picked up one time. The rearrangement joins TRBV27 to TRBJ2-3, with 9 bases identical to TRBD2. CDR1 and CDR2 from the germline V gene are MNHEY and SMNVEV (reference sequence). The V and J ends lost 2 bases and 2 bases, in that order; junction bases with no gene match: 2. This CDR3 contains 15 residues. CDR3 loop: CASSLLAGTTDTQYF. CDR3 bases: TGTGCCAGCAGTTTACTAGCGGGGACCACAGATACGCAGTATTTT.

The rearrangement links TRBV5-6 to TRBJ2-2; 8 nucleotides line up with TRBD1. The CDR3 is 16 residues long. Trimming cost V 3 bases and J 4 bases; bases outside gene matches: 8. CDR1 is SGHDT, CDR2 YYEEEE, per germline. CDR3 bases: TGTGCCAGCAGCTCACCATTCGACAGGGGCACCGGGGAGCTGTTTTTT. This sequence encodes CASSSPFDRGTGELFF.

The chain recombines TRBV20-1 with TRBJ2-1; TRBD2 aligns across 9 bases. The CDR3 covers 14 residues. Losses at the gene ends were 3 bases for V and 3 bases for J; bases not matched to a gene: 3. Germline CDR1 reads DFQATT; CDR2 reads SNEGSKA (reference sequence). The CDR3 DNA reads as TGCAGTGCTAGTGTAGCGGGAGTCTACAATGAGCAGTTCTTC. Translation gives CSASVAGVYNEQFF.

The DNA of the CDR3 is TGCAGCGTGGCCGGAGCAGGGAAGGGCACTGAAGCTTTCTTT. It encodes CSVAGAGKGTEAFF. The chain couples TRBV29-1 to TRBJ1-1; D might be TRBD1 (5 bases). This CDR3 is built from 14 residues. Per the germline V gene, CDR1 is SQVTM and CDR2 is ANQGSEA. Trimming removed 6 bases at V and 4 bases at J, with 18 bases between. Using reference TRBV29-1 and TRBJ1-1 for the parts outside the CDR3, the full variable domain is SAVISQKPSRDICQRGTSLTIQCQVDSQVTMMFWYRQQPGQSLTLIATANQGSEATYESGFVIDKFPISRPNLTFSTLTVSNMSPEDSSIYLCSVAGAGKGTEAFFGQGTRLTVV.

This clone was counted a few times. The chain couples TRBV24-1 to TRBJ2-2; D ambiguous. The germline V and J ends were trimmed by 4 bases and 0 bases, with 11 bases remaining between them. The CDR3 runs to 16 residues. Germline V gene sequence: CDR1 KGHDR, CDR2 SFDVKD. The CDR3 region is CATSDSRYSNTGELFF. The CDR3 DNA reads TGTGCCACCAGTGACTCCAGGTACTCGAACACCGGGGAGCTGTTTTTT.

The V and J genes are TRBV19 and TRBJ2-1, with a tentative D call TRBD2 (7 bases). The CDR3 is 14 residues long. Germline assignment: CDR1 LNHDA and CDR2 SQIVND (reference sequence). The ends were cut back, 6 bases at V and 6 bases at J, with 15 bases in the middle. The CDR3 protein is CASSRGANTNEQFF. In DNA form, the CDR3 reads TGTGCCAGTAGCCGGGGGGCCAATACCAATGAGCAGTTCTTC. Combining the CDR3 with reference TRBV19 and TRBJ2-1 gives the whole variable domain DGGITQSPKYLFRKEGQNVTLSCEQNLNHDAMYWYRQDPGQGLRLIYYSQIVNDFQKGDIAEGYSVSREKKESFPLTVTSAQKNPTAFYLCASSRGANTNEQFFGPGTRLTVL.

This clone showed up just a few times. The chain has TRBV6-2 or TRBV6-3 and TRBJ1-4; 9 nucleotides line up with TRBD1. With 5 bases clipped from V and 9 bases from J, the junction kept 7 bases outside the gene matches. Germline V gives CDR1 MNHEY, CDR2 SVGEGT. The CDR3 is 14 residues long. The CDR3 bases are TGTGCCAGCAGTCCCGACAGGGGGTCGAAAAAACTGTTTTTT. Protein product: CASSPDRGSKKLFF.

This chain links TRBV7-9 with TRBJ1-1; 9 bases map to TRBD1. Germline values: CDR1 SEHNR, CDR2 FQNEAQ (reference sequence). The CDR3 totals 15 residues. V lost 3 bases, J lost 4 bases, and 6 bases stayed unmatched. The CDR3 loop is CASSFSETGGTEAFF. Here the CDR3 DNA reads TGTGCCAGCAGCTTCTCCGAGACAGGGGGCACTGAAGCTTTCTTT.

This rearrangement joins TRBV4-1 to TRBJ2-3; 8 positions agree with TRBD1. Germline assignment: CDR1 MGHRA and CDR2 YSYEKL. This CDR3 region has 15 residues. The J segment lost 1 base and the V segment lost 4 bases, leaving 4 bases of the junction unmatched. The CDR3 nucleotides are TGCGCCAGCAGCCCGACAGGGGTCGGCACAGATACGCAGTATTTT. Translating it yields CASSPTGVGTDTQYF.

In DNA, the CDR3 is TGTGCCATCAGTGAGGGCAGGGGCGGCACTAATGAAAAACTGTTTTTT. Translating it yields CAISEGRGGTNEKLFF. The V and J genes are TRBV10-3 and TRBJ1-4; a weak D match, TRBD1 (6 bases). The CDR3 has 16 residues. Trimming left V 2 bases short and J 2 bases short, with 12 bases between. CDR1 is ENHRY, CDR2 SYGVKD, per germline.

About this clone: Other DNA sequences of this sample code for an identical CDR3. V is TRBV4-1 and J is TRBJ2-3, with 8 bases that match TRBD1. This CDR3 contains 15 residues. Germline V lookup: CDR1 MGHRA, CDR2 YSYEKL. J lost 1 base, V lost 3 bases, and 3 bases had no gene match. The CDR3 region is CASSHSGQGTDTQYF. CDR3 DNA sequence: TGCGCCAGCAGCCACTCGGGACAGGGCACAGATACGCAGTATTTT.

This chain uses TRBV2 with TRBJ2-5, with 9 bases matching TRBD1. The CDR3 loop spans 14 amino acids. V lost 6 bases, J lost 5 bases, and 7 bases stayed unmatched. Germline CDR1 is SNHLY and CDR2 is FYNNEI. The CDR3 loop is CASSNRGRGETQYF. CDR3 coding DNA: TGTGCCAGCAGCAACAGGGGGCGCGGGGAGACCCAGTACTTC.

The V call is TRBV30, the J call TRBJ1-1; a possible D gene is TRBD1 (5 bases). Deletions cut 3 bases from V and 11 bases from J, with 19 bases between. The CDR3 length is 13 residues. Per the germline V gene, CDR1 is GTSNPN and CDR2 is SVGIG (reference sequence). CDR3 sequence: CAWRELGALDAFF. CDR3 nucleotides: TGTGCCTGGAGGGAATTAGGGGCATTGGATGCTTTCTTT.

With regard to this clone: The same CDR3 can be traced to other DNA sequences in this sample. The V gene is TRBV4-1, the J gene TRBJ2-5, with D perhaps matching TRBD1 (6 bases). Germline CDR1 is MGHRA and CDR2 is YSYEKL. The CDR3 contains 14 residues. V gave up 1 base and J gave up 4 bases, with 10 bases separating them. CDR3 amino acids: CASSQGGGGETQYF. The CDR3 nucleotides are TGCGCCAGCAGCCAAGGAGGGGGTGGAGAGACCCAGTACTTC.

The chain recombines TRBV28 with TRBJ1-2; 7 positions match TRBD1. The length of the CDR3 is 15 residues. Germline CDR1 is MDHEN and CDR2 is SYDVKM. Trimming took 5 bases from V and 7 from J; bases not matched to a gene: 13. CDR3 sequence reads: CASSSAPTGSPGYTF. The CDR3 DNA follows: TGTGCCAGCAGTAGTGCCCCGACAGGGTCCCCTGGCTACACCTTC.

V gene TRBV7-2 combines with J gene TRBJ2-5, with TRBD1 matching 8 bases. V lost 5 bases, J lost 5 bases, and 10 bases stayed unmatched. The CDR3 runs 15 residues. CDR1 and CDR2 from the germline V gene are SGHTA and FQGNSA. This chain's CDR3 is CASSILQGAEETQYF. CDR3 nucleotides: TGTGCCAGCAGCATCCTCCAGGGGGCCGAGGAGACCCAGTACTTC.

The CDR3 DNA follows: TGTGCCACACGGCGGCTAGCGGGGGAATACGAGCAGTACTTC. Encoded protein: CATRRLAGEYEQYF. V gene TRBV7-9 combines with J gene TRBJ2-7, with TRBD2 matching 10 bases. The CDR3 is made up of 14 amino acids. Germline trimming cut 10 bases from V and 4 bases from J; bases unmatched to any gene: 10. Germline-derived CDR1 and CDR2 are SEHNR and FQNEAQ (reference sequence).

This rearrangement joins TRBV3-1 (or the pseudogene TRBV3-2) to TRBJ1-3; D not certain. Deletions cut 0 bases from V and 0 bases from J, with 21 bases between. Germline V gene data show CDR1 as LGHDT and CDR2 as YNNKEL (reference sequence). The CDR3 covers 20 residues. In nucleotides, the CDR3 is TGTGCCAGCAGCCAAGATTCCCGCCTGACACAAAAAAACTCTGGAAACACCATATATTTT. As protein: CASSQDSRLTQKNSGNTIYF.

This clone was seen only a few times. The DNA of the CDR3 is TGTGCCAGCAGTTACTCGACAGGGGCGGCTGAAGCTTTCTTT. As protein: CASSYSTGAAEAFF. The V call is TRBV6-6, the J call TRBJ1-1; 8 bases line up with TRBD1. The CDR3 spans 14 residues. V gave up 0 bases and J gave up 6 bases; unmatched junction bases: 3. CDR1 is MNHNY and CDR2 is SVGAGI in the germline V gene (reference sequence).

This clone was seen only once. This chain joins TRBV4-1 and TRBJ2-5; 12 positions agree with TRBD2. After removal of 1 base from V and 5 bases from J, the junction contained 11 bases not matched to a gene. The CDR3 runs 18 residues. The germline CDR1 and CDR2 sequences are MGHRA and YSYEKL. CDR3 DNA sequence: TGCGCCAGCAGCCAAGGACGGACTAGCGGGGAAGAGTGGGAGACCCAGTACTTC. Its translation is CASSQGRTSGEEWETQYF.

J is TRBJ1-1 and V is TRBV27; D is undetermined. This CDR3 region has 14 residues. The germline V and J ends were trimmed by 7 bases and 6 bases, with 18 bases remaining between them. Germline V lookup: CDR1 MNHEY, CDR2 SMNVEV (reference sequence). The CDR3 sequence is CASTSDPRIAEAFF. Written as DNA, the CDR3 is TGTGCCAGCACCAGCGACCCCAGAATCGCTGAAGCTTTCTTT.

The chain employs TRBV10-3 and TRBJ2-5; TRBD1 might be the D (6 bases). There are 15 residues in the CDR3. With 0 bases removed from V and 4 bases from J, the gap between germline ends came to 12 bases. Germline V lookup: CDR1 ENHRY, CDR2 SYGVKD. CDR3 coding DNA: TGTGCCATCAGTGAGTCAAGACAGGTTGGAGAGACCCAGTACTTC. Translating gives CAISESRQVGETQYF.

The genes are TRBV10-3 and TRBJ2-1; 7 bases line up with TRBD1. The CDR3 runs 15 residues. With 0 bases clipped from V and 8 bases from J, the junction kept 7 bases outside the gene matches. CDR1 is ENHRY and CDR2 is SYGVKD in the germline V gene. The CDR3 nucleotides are TGTGCCATCAGTGAGTCGAGACAGGGAATTGATGAGCAGTTCTTC. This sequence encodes CAISESRQGIDEQFF.

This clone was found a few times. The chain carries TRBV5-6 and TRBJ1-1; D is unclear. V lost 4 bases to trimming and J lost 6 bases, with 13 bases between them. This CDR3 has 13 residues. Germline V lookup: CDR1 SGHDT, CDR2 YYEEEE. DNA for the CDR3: TGTGCCAGCAGCCTATGGGTAGCCGCTGAAGCTTTCTTT. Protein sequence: CASSLWVAAEAFF.

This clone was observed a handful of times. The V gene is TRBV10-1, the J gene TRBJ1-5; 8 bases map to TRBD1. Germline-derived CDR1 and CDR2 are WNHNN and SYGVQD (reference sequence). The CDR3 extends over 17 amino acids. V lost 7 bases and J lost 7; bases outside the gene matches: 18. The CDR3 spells CASTTFVSGTGEQPQHF. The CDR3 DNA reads TGCGCCAGCACCACCTTTGTTTCGGGGACAGGTGAACAGCCCCAGCATTTT.

The CDR3 protein is CASSSYPGGTYNEQFF. CDR3 in DNA: TGTGCCAGCAGCTCCTACCCGGGAGGTACCTACAATGAGCAGTTCTTC. This chain uses TRBV7-9 with TRBJ2-1, with 7 bases that match TRBD2. V dropped 4 bases and J dropped 2; count of bases not matched to a gene: 8. CDR3 size: 16 residues. Germline V gene sequence: CDR1 SEHNR, CDR2 FQNEAQ (reference sequence).

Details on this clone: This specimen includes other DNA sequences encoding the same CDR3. Written as DNA, the CDR3 is TGTGCCAGCAGCTTGCAGGGGCCCTACGAGCAGTACTTC. It specifies CASSLQGPYEQYF. The chain employs TRBV5-4 and TRBJ2-7; tentative D call: TRBD1 (6 bases). V gave up 1 base and J gave up 2 bases, with 7 bases separating them. The CDR3 totals 13 residues. In germline, CDR1 is SGHNT, CDR2 YYREEE (reference sequence).

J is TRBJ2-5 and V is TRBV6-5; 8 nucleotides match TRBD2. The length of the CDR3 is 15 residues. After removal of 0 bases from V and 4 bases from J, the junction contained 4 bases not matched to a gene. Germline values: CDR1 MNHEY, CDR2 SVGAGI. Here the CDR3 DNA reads TGTGCCAGCAGTTACTCCCACCTAGCGGGAGAGACCCAGTACTTC. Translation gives CASSYSHLAGETQYF.